Listed here are 11 T cell receptor beta chains from one sample, sequenced in a study of long-term antiretroviral therapy in people with HIV (dated by TCRdb to the early 2020s). Sequencing of the TRB variable region was done with the immunoSEQ hsTCRB v3.0 assay at survey level resolution. Entries here come from immuneACCESS through TCRdb and include only in-frame sequences with V and J called. Some clones fail to appear in such tables; in the studies checked, an unresolved V gene covers under half of the shortfall, and the cause of the remainder is unknown. The sample has under 45,000 clones on record, over 85% of them singletons. The leading ten clones occupy roughly 3.5% of the sample. Sequencing was performed on unsorted PBMCs, taken more than 5 years after starting antiretroviral therapy. The receptors here all came from a woman between 50 and 59 years old with HIV.

This rearrangement joins TRBV7-2 to TRBJ1-2, with D tentatively TRBD1 (5 bases). Deletions cut 6 bases from V and 7 bases from J, with 21 bases between. The length of the CDR3 is 15 residues. Germline assignment: CDR1 SGHTA and CDR2 FQGNSA. CDR3 region: CASSLGPGLSFGYTF. CDR3 bases: TGTGCCAGCAGTCTCGGACCAGGGCTATCGTTTGGCTACACCTTC.

This clone was counted once. The chain has TRBV5-6 and TRBJ2-6, with a weak D call TRBD1 (6 bases). Trimming took 1 base from V and 11 from J, leaving 16 bases between them. Germline V lookup: CDR1 SGHDT, CDR2 YYEEEE. The CDR3 spans 15 residues. The CDR3 region has the DNA TGTGCCAGCAGCTTGAAAGAAGACAGGAGGTACGTCCTGACTTTC. Translated, it gives CASSLKEDRRYVLTF.

This chain joins TRBV5-6 and TRBJ1-6; the D gene is possibly TRBD1 (5 bases). In germline, CDR1 is SGHDT, CDR2 YYEEEE. This CDR3 region has 14 residues. The V end was cut by 0 bases, the J end by 7 bases, with 8 bases between. This chain's CDR3 is CASSLGQKNSPLHF. The CDR3 nucleotides are TGTGCCAGCAGCTTGGGACAGAAAAATTCACCCCTCCACTTT.

The rearrangement uses TRBV10-2 and TRBJ1-5; D is uncertain. The V and J ends lost 0 bases and 2 bases respectively, with 11 bases between them. Germline V gene data show CDR1 as WSHSY and CDR2 as SAAADI. CDR3 length equals 16 residues. The DNA of the CDR3 is TGCGCCAGCAGTGAGTCGAGGACCTTGGGCAATCAGCCCCAGCATTTT. Amino acids: CASSESRTLGNQPQHF.

The V call is TRBV9, the J call TRBJ1-4; D unresolved. In germline, CDR1 is SGDLS, CDR2 YYNGEE. The V end lost 2 bases, the J end lost 0 bases, and 5 bases lay between the germline ends. The CDR3 is 14 residues long. The CDR3 reads CASSVRATNEKLFF. The CDR3 DNA is TGTGCCAGCAGCGTTCGGGCAACTAATGAAAAACTGTTTTTT. Combining the CDR3 with reference TRBV9 and TRBJ1-4 gives the whole variable domain DSGVTQTPKHLITATGQRVTLRCSPRSGDLSVYWYQQSLDQGLQFLIQYYNGEERAKGNILERFSAQQFPDLHSELNLSSLELGDSALYFCASSVRATNEKLFFGSGTQLSVL.

V gene TRBV9 combines with J gene TRBJ2-3, with TRBD2 as a possible D gene (5 bases). This CDR3 has 15 amino acids. Germline V gene lookup returns CDR1 SGDLS and CDR2 YYNGEE. Trimming pared 0 bases from V and 3 bases from J, leaving 11 bases between. The CDR3 DNA reads TGTGCCAGCAGCGTAGAGAGGCGGACTACAGATACGCAGTATTTT. Protein: CASSVERRTTDTQYF. Combining the CDR3 with reference TRBV9 and TRBJ2-3 gives the whole variable domain DSGVTQTPKHLITATGQRVTLRCSPRSGDLSVYWYQQSLDQGLQFLIQYYNGEERAKGNILERFSAQQFPDLHSELNLSSLELGDSALYFCASSVERRTTDTQYFGPGTRLTVL.

The chain recombines TRBV7-2 with TRBJ2-4; D not resolved. From germline, CDR1 is SGHTA and CDR2 FQGNSA. This CDR3 is 16 amino acids long. The V end was cut by 0 bases, the J end by 1 base, with 10 bases between. The CDR3 region is CASSLALAAAKNIQYF. CDR3 bases: TGTGCCAGCAGCTTAGCGCTCGCTGCGGCCAAAAACATTCAGTACTTC.

V is TRBV5-8 and J is TRBJ1-2, with 9 positions matching TRBD1. Germline CDR1 is SGHTS and CDR2 is YDEGEE. The CDR3 consists of 15 residues. V gave up 4 bases and J gave up 4 bases; unmatched junction bases: 8. CDR3 in amino acids: CASSARTGALYGYTF. The CDR3 coding sequence is TGTGCCAGCAGCGCAAGGACAGGGGCCCTCTATGGCTACACCTTC.

The chain recombines TRBV30 with TRBJ2-7; possibly TRBD1 or TRBD2 for D (5 bases each). Germline CDR1 and CDR2: GTSNPN and SVGIG (reference sequence). V shed 1 base and J shed 0 bases, with 10 bases lying between them. This CDR3 comprises 14 residues. The CDR3, as DNA: TGTGCCTGGAGTGCGGGGACGCCCTCCTACGAGCAGTACTTC. It specifies CAWSAGTPSYEQYF. Combining the CDR3 with reference TRBV30 and TRBJ2-7 gives the whole variable domain SQTIHQWPATLVQPVGSPLSLECTVEGTSNPNLYWYRQAAGRGLQLLFYSVGIGQISSEVPQNLSASRPQDRQFILSSKKLLLSDSGFYLCAWSAGTPSYEQYFGPGTRLTVT.

V is TRBV5-5 and J is TRBJ2-1; no clear D. Trimming removed 3 bases from V and 4 bases from J, with 14 bases in between. Germline V CDR1 and CDR2: SGHKS, YYEKEE (reference sequence). The CDR3 contains 15 residues. The CDR3 protein is CASSSRPPPYNEQFF. The CDR3 DNA follows: TGTGCCAGCAGCTCGCGACCGCCACCTTACAATGAGCAGTTCTTC.

The J gene is TRBJ1-3, the V gene TRBV6-6; D gene uncertain. CDR1 is MNHNY, CDR2 SVGAGI, per germline (reference sequence). Trimming took 7 bases from V and 0 from J, leaving 13 bases between them. The CDR3 length is 15 residues. CDR3 coding DNA: TGTGCCAGCACTTTGGACGGATACTCTGGAAACACCATATATTTT. Translating gives CASTLDGYSGNTIYF.